Below, one T cell receptor (beta chain) is given with its context. The antigen is not known. The ends lost 6 bases at V and 8 bases at J; junction bases unmatched: 21. CDR1 and CDR2 from the germline V gene are KGHSH and LQKENI. This CDR3 spans 17 amino acids. Cells defined as naive were viable CD3+CD4+ or CD3+CD8+ and CCR7+CD45RA+CD45RO-CD95-CD27+CD28+. The data were produced by immunoSEQ multiplex PCR, yet TCRdb's version contains in-frame clones alone and is incomplete. The sample consists of approximately 23,000 clones, approximately 98% of them appearing once. These data belong to a study of T cells after posttransplantation cyclophosphamide. Study results and caveats: After PTCy, TRB diversity resembled that of CNI/methotrexate controls. Skin or GI-infiltrating T cells shared few TRB sequences with blood.

Sequenced material: naive CD4+ T cells sorted from PBMCs. The genes are TRBV18 and TRBJ1-2; 7 bases are shared with TRBD1. The receptor was isolated from a man aged 50-59 years in good health, CMV-negative, and a related stem cell transplant donor. In DNA, the CDR3 is TGTGCCAGCTCGCCGCTCTCCGGGACAGCCTTGCAAAGGGGCTACACCTTC. It codes for CASSPLSGTALQRGYTF.